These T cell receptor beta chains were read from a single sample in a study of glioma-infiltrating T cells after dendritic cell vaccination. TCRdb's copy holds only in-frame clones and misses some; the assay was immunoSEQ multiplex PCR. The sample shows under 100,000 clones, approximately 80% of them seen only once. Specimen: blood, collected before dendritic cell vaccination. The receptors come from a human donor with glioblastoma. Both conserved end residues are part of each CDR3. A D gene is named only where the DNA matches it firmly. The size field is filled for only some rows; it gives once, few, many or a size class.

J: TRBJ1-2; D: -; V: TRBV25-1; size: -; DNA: TGTGCCAGCAGCCATATAGAGGGCGTTGGCTACACCTTC; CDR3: CASSHIEGVGYTF
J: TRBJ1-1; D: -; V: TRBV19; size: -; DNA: TGTGCCAGTAGTATCGCGGGACGATTGGACACTGAAGCTTTCTTT; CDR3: CASSIAGRLDTEAFF
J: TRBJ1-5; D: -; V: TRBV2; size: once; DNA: TGTGCCAGCAGGGGGGGGGCGAGTAGCAATCAGCCCCAGCATTTT; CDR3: CASRGGASSNQPQHF
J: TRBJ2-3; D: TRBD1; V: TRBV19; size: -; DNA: TGTGCCAGTAGTGACGGACAGGGGGTCACAGATACGCAGTATTTT; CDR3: CASSDGQGVTDTQYF
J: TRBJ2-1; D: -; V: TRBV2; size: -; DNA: TGTGCCAGCAGTCCCCCGAACGGGGTTAATGAGCAGTTCTTC; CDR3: CASSPPNGVNEQFF
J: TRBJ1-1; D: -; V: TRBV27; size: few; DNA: TGTGCCAGCAGATCCGCGGGGTTGAACACTGAAGCTTTCTTT; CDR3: CASRSAGLNTEAFF
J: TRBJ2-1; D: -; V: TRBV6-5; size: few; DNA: TGTGCCAGCACGGGGGGCCTACTTTACAATGAGCAGTTCTTC; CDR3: CASTGGLLYNEQFF
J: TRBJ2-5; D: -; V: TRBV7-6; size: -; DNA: TGTGCCAGCAGCTTATCAGCTAGGGAGACCCAGTACTTC; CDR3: CASSLSARETQYF
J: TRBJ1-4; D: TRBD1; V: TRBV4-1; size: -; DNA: TGCGCCAGCAGCCAAGAAGGGGACAGTGCGCGTGGAAAACTGTTTTTT; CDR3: CASSQEGDSARGKLFF
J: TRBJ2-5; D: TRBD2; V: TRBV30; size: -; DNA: TGTGCCTGGGGGGCCGGGTTAGCGGGAGCTGAGACCCAGTACTTC; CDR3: CAWGAGLAGAETQYF
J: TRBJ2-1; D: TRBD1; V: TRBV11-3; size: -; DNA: TGTGCCAGCAGCTCCGGACAGGGGGGGTACAATGAGCAGTTCTTC; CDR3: CASSSGQGGYNEQFF
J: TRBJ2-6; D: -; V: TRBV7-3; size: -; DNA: TGTGCCAGCAGCTTAGGCGGTTCTGGGGCCAACGTCCTGACTTTC; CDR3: CASSLGGSGANVLTF
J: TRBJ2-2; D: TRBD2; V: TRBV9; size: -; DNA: TGTGCCAGCAGCCCAACCGGGACTAGGACACGTGGGGAGCTGTTTTTT; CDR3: CASSPTGTRTRGELFF
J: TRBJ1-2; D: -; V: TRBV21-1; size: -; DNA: TGTGCCAGCAGCCTTACGGGGACGGACAGGGGCCTTGGCTACACCTTC; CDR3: CASSLTGTDRGLGYTF
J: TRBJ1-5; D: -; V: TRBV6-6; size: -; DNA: TGTGCCAGCTCGATTCAGGAAGGGGGCAATCAGCCCCAGCATTTT; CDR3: CASSIQEGGNQPQHF
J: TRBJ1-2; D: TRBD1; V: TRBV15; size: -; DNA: TGTGCCACCAGCTGGGGGACAGATGGCTACACCTTC; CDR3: CATSWGTDGYTF
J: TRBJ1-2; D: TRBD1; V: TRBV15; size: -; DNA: TGTGCCACCAGCTTTTCCCGGACAGGGGGCAGTGGCTACACCTTC; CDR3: CATSFSRTGGSGYTF
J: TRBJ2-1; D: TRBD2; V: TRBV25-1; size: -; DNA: TGTGCCAGCAGCGAAGCGGGAGCGTCCTACAATGAGCAGTTCTTC; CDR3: CASSEAGASYNEQFF